This T cell receptor (beta chain) was retrieved from a study of identical twins. The germline CDR1 and CDR2 sequences are DFQATT and SNEGSKA (reference sequence). Trimming stripped 0 bases from V and 6 bases from J, with 14 bases between. This CDR3 contains 15 residues. Each CDR3 protein is one row after TCRdb ran MiXCR on the 5' RACE reads. The table has about 100,000 distinct CDR3 sequences, 5.9% seen once. This clonotype is medium-sized by share. The rearrangement uses TRBV20-1 and TRBJ2-2, with D uncertain. Specimen: memory T cells sorted from blood. The receptor was isolated from a woman aged 45 to 65 in good health. Written as DNA, the CDR3 is TGCAGTGCTAGAGATGTGGGTAGAGACGCCGGGGAGCTGTTTTTT. The encoded protein is CSARDVGRDAGELFF.